The entry below describes one T cell receptor (beta chain). This entry belongs to a study of CD8 T cells in Susac syndrome. Random hexamers were used to reverse transcribe the RNA input (roughly 0.5 to 1 ug). TCRdb re-called the immunoSEQ multiplex PCR reads with MiXCR, one entry per CDR3 protein. The table includes some 300,000 distinct CDR3 sequences, 65% to 90% detected once. Germline-derived CDR1 and CDR2 are ENHRY and SYGVKD. The V end was cut by 2 bases, the J end by 5 bases, with 24 bases between. This CDR3 contains 18 residues. Sequenced: CD8+ T cells from PBMCs. The rearrangement uses TRBV10-3 and TRBJ2-5; D may be TRBD1 (8 bases). This TCR was recovered from a human donor with multiple sclerosis. The CDR3 DNA reads as TGTGCCATCAGTGAGGACGGGGGGACAGGAGGTTTCGGGGAGACCCAGTACTTC. Translating it yields CAISEDGGTGGFGETQYF.